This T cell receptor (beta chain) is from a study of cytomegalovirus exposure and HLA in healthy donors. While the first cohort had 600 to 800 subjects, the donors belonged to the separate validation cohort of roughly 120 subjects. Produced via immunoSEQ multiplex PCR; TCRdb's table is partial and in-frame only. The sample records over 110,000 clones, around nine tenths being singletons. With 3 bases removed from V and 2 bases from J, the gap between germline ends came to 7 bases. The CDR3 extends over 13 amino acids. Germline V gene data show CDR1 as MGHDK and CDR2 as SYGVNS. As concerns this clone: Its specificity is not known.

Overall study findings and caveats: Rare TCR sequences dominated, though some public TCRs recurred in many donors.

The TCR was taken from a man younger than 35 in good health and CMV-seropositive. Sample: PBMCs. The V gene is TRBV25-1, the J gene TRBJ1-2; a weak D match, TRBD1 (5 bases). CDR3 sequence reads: CASSEGGNYGYTF. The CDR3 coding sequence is TGTGCCAGCAGTGAGGGGGGAAACTATGGCTACACCTTC.